This T cell receptor beta chain was recovered during a study of post-analysis software for immune sequencing data. Study-wide points: A few TRBV segments (TRBV5-6, TRBV5-1 and TRBV20-1 among them) occurred more frequently in patients than in controls.

Only a few counts were recorded for this clonotype. Its antigen is unknown. CDR3 length: 13 amino acids. Trimming stripped 7 bases from V and 12 bases from J, with 20 bases between. The germline CDR1 and CDR2 sequences are SGHRS and YFSETQ. cDNA libraries for TCR beta contained unique molecular identifiers. TCRdb passed the PCR reads through MiXCR, listing each CDR3 protein once. This repertoire shows 750,000 to 950,000 distinct CDR3 sequences, 53% found once; its top ten account for roughly 4.4%. The sequencing input was blood. The TCR sequence derives from a girl aged 10 to 17 with multiple sclerosis. V and J are TRBV5-1 and TRBJ2-1; maybe TRBD1 (5 bases). The CDR3 is CASHSGHGLRQFF. CDR3 coding DNA: TGCGCCAGCCATTCAGGGCACGGCCTTAGGCAGTTCTTC.